Each of the 2 T cell receptor beta chains below was sequenced from the same sample in a study of response to subunit inactivated influenza vaccine. From the RT-PCR reads, TCRdb called clonotypes with MiXCR, one entry per CDR3 protein. The table lists hundreds of thousands of distinct CDR3 sequences, approximately 7.1% of them singletons, with approximately 13% in the top ten. Sample: PBMCs from blood, taken about 24 months after vaccination. These receptors were collected from a man aged 50 to 69 who received an inactivated influenza vaccine.

This clonotype was picked up many times. CDR3 amino acids: CASSLQSAYEQYF. The DNA for the CDR3 is TGTGCCAGCAGTTTACAGAGTGCCTACGAGCAGTACTTC. V usage is TRBV12-3 or TRBV12-4 and J usage is TRBJ2-7; D is ambiguous. This CDR3 is built from 13 residues. Trimming pared 2 bases from V and 2 bases from J, leaving 7 bases between.

This clonotype was counted many times. V gene TRBV6-5 combines with J gene TRBJ2-2; D is undetermined. Trimming removed 0 bases at V and 4 bases at J, with 15 bases between. The length of the CDR3 is 17 residues. In germline, CDR1 is MNHEY, CDR2 SVGAGI. CDR3 sequence (DNA): TGTGCCAGCAGTTACTCGATGGCAGAACCTGGCACCGGGGAGCTGTTTTTT. It codes for CASSYSMAEPGTGELFF.